This T cell receptor beta chain was recorded in a study of T cell clonality in common variable immunodeficiency. General study results and limits: Shared TCRbeta clones were fewer between CVID subjects than controls. T cell subpopulation sequencing would be needed to explain CVID clonality. TCRbeta clonality was increased in CVID versus healthy controls.

Profiling relied on immunoSEQ multiplex PCR, and the TCRdb table lists in-frame clones only, not all of them. Observed in the sample are 45,000 to 70,000 clones, none of them singletons. This clone was seen a handful of times. The antigen is undetermined. The sequencing sample was made of peripheral blood mononuclear cells. This clonotype was obtained from a person between 18 and 75 years old in good health.

The CDR3 loop reads CSARDLVRNNEQFF. CDR3 DNA (partial): TGCAGTGCTAGGGATCTAGTACGGAACAATGAG. The V gene is TRBV20-1, the J gene TRBJ2-1, with unresolved D. The missing CDR3 end, 3 residues past where the read stops, is filled in from the germline J gene. This CDR3 has 14 amino acids. From germline, CDR1 is DFQATT and CDR2 SNEGSKA (reference sequence). The V end was cut by 3 bases, the J end by 5 bases, with 14 bases between.